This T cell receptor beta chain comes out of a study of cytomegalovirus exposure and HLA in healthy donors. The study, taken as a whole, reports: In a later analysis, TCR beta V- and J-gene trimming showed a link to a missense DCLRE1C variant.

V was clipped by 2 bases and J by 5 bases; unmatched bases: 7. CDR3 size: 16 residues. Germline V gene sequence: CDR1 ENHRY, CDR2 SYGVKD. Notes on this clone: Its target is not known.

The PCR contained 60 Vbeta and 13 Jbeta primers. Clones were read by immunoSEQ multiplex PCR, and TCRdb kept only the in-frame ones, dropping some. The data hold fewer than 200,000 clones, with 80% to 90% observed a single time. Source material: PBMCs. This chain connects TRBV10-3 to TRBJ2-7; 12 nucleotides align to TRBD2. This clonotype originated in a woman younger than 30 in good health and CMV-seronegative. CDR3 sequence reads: CAISEPWTSGKNEQYF. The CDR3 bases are TGTGCCATCAGTGAGCCGTGGACTAGCGGGAAGAACGAGCAGTACTTC.